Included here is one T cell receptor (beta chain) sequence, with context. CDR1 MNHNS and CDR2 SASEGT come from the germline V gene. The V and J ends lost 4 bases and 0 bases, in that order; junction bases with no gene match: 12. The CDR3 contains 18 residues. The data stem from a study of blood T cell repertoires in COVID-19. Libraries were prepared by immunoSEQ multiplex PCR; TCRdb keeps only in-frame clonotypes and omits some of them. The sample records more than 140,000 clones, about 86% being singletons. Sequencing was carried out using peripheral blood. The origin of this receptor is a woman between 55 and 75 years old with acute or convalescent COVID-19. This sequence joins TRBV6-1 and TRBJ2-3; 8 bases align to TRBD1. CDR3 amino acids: CASSARTGTGDSTDTQYF. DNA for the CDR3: TGTGCCAGCAGTGCCCGAACCGGGACAGGAGATAGCACAGATACGCAGTATTTT.